The 9 T cell receptor beta chains presented below share a single source sample, sequenced in a study of control samples from healthy donors and cancer patients. The assay was immunoSEQ multiplex PCR, and TCRdb's table has in-frame clones only and misses some. The data show 90,000 to 100,000 clones, with approximately 81% seen just once and over 9.5% held by the top ten. The sample taken for sequencing was blood. The receptors here all came from a woman aged 25 to 39 in good health.

This clone was recorded only once. This rearrangement joins TRBV7-6 to TRBJ2-3, with D unclear. V shed 5 bases and J shed 0 bases, with 15 bases lying between them. The CDR3 totals 16 residues. Germline CDR1 is SGHVS and CDR2 is FNYEAQ. The CDR3 reads CASSPDVGGSTDTQYF. CDR3 nucleotides: TGTGCCAGCAGCCCAGACGTTGGCGGCAGCACAGATACGCAGTATTTT.

V usage is TRBV6-5 and J usage is TRBJ2-6; D may be TRBD1 (6 bases). V lost 6 bases, J lost 0 bases, and 6 bases lay in between. Germline-derived CDR1 and CDR2 are MNHEY and SVGAGI. This CDR3 has 14 residues. In nucleotides, the CDR3 is TGTGCCAGCAGGACAGGCTCTGGGGCCAACGTCCTGACTTTC. Translation gives CASRTGSGANVLTF.

Notes on this clone: At the DNA level, this CDR3 is encoded by other sequences in the same sample as well. The rearrangement links TRBV5-1 to TRBJ2-3; TRBD2 matches at 11 bases. Germline CDR1 is SGHRS and CDR2 is YFSETQ. The CDR3 totals 14 residues. The trim removed 0 bases at V and 6 bases at J, leaving 0 bases unmatched. The CDR3 spells CASSLGLAGDTQYF. Written as DNA, the CDR3 is TGCGCCAGCAGCTTGGGACTAGCGGGGGATACGCAGTATTTT.

This chain joins TRBV6-5 and TRBJ2-2, with a tentative D call TRBD2 (7 bases). The ends were cut back, 8 bases at V and 4 bases at J, with 11 bases in the middle. The CDR3 is 13 amino acids. Germline CDR1 reads MNHEY; CDR2 reads SVGAGI. DNA for the CDR3: TGTGCCAGCCGGGGGGCGCGCACCGGGGAGCTGTTTTTT. Its protein is CASRGARTGELFF.

The CDR3, as DNA: TGTGCCAGCAGCTTAGCCCCTCACGGGGGGAAACTGTTTTTT. This gives the protein CASSLAPHGGKLFF. This rearrangement joins TRBV13 to TRBJ1-4; a weak D match, TRBD1 (5 bases). V was trimmed by 1 base and J by 11 bases, leaving 14 bases between them. Looked up from germline, CDR1 is PRHDT and CDR2 is FYEKMQ (reference sequence). The CDR3 is 14 residues long.

J is TRBJ1-4 and V is TRBV2; 7 bases match TRBD1. The V segment lost 3 bases and the J segment 8 bases; nucleotides outside the gene matches: 9. The V gene's germline CDR1 is SNHLY and CDR2 FYNNEI. This CDR3 comprises 15 residues. CDR3: CASSEETGWAEKLFF. DNA for the CDR3: TGTGCCAGCAGTGAGGAGACAGGGTGGGCGGAAAAACTGTTTTTT.

The genes are TRBV19 and TRBJ1-2, with 7 bases fitting TRBD1. Germline CDR1 LNHDA, CDR2 SQIVND (reference sequence). The junction had 6 bases not matched to a gene; V was cut back by 8 bases and J by 3 bases. The CDR3 covers 13 residues. Here the CDR3 reads CASSGQIYYGYTF. The CDR3, as DNA: TGTGCCAGTTCGGGACAGATATACTATGGCTACACCTTC.

This chain connects TRBV10-1 to TRBJ2-7; 9 positions match TRBD2. This CDR3 has 12 residues. V gave up 10 bases and J gave up 7 bases; unmatched junction bases: 8. Germline V gene sequence: CDR1 WNHNN, CDR2 SYGVQD (reference sequence). This CDR3 is CATPSGGCEQYF. CDR3 DNA: TGCGCCACTCCCAGCGGGGGGTGTGAGCAGTACTTC.

J is TRBJ2-1 and V is TRBV6-4, with a weak D call TRBD2 (6 bases). The CDR3 length is 15 residues. Germline V gene data show CDR1 as MRHNA and CDR2 as SNTAGT. V lost 6 bases, J lost 5 bases, and 17 bases lay in between. The chain's CDR3 is CASSPGIADHNEQFF. The CDR3 nucleotides are TGTGCCAGCAGCCCCGGGATAGCGGACCACAATGAGCAGTTCTTC.